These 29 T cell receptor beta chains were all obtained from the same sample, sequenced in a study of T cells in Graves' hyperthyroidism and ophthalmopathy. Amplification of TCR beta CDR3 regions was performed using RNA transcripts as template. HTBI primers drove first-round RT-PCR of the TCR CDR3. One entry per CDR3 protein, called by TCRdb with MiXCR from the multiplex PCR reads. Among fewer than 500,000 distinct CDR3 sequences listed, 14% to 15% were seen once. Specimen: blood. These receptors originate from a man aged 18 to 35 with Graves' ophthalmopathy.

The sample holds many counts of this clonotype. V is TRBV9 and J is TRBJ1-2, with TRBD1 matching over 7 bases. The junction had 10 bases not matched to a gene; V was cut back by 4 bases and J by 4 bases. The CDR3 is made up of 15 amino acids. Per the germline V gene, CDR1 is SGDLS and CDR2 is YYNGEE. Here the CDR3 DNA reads TGTGCCAGCAGCTTGGGACAGACAGGGACCTATGGCTACACCTTC. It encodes CASSLGQTGTYGYTF.

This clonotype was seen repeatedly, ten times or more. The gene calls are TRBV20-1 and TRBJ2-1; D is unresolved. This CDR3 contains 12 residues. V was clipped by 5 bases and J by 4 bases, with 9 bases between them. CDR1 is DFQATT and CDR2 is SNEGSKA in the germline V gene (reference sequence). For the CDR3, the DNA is TGCAGTGCTGCCCCCCCTTACAATGAGCAGTTCTTC. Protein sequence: CSAAPPYNEQFF.

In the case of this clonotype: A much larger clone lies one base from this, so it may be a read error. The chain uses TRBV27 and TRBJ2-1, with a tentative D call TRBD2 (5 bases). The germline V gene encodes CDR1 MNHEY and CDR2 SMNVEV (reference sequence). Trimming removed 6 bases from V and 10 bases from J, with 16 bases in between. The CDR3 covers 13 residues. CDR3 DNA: TGTGCCAGCAGGCAGAGGGCTTTCGGGGAGCAGTTCTTC. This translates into CASRQRAFGEQFF.

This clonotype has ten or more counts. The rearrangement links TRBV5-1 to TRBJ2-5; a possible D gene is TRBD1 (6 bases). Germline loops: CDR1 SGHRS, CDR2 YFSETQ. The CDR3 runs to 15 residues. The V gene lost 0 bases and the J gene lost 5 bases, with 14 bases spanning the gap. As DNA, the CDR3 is TGCGCCAGCAGCTTGGGCACAGGGTCGGGGGAGACCCAGTACTTC. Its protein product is CASSLGTGSGETQYF.

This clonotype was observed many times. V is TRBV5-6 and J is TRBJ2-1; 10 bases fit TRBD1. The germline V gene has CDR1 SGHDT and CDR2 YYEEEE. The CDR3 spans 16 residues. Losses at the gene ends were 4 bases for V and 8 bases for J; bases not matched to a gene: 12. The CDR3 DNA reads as TGTGCCAGCAGCCAATCTCCGGACAGGGGGTTGGATGAGCAGTTCTTC. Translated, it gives CASSQSPDRGLDEQFF.

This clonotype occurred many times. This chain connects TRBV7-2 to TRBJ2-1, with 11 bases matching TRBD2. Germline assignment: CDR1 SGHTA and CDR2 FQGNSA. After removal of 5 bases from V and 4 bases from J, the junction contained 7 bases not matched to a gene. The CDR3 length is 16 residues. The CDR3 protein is CASSRLSGGAYNEQFF. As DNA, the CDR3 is TGTGCCAGCAGCCGCCTTAGCGGGGGGGCGTACAATGAGCAGTTCTTC.

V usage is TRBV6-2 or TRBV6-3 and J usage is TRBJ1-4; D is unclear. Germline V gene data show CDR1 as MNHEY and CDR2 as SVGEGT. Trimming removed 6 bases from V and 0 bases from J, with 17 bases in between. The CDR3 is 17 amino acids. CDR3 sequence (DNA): TGTGCCAGCAGGAGAAGAGCGACACTTGCAACTAATGAAAAACTGTTTTTT. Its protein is CASRRRATLATNEKLFF.

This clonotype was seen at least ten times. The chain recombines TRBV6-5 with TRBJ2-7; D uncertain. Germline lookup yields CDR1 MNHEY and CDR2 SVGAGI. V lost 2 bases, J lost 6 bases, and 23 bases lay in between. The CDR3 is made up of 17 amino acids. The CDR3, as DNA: TGTGCCAGCAGTTACAGGGTCCTTATGCTGGGGTTCGGCGAGCAGTACTTC. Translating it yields CASSYRVLMLGFGEQYF.

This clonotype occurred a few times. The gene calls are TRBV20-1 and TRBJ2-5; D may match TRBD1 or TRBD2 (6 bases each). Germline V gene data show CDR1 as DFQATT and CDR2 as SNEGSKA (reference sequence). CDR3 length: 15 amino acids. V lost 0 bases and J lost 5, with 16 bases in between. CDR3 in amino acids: CSARDGSGGLETQYF. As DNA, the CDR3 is TGCAGTGCTAGAGATGGTTCCGGGGGCCTCGAGACCCAGTACTTC.

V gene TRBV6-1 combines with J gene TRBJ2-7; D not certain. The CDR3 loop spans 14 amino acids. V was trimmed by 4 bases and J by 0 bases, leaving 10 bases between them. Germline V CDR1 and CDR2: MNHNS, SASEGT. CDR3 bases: TGTGCCAGCAGTGTCGGACGTATCTCCTACGAGCAGTACTTC. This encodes CASSVGRISYEQYF.

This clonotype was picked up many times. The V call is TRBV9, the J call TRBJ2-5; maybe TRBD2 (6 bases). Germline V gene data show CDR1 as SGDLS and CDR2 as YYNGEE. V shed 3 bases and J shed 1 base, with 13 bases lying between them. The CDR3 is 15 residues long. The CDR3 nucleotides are TGTGCCAGCAGCGGGGGACTGGGAACCCAAGAGACCCAGTACTTC. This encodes CASSGGLGTQETQYF. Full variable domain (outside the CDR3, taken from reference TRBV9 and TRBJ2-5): DSGVTQTPKHLITATGQRVTLRCSPRSGDLSVYWYQQSLDQGLQFLIQYYNGEERAKGNILERFSAQQFPDLHSELNLSSLELGDSALYFCASSGGLGTQETQYFGPGTRLLVL.

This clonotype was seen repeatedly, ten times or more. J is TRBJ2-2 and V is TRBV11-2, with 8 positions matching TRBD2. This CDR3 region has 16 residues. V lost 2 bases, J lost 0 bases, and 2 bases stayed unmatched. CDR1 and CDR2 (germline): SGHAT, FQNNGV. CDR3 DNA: TGTGCCAGCAGCTTACTAGCGGGTACGAACACCGGGGAGCTGTTTTTT. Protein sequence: CASSLLAGTNTGELFF.

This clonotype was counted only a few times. Here the CDR3 reads CASVSKAHREQFF. The CDR3, as DNA: TGTGCTAGTGTATCTAAGGCGCATCGTGAGCAGTTCTTC. The chain is built from TRBV12-5 and TRBJ2-1; D gene uncertain. CDR1 is LGHNT and CDR2 is FRNRAP in the germline V gene. CDR3 length: 13 amino acids. V lost 7 bases and J 9 bases, leaving 16 bases between the germline ends.

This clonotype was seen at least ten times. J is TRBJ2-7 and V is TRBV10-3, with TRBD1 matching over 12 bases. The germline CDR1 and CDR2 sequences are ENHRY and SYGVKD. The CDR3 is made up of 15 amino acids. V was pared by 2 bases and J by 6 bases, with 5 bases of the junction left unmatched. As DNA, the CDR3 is TGTGCCATCAGTGAGCCAGGGACAGGGGGCCGCGAGCAGTACTTC. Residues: CAISEPGTGGREQYF.

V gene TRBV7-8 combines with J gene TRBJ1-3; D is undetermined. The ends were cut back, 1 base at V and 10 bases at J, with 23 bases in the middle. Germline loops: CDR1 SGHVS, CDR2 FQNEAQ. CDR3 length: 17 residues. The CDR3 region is CASSLGFSGALPRTIYF. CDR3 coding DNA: TGTGCCAGCAGCTTAGGGTTTAGTGGAGCGCTCCCAAGGACCATATATTTT.

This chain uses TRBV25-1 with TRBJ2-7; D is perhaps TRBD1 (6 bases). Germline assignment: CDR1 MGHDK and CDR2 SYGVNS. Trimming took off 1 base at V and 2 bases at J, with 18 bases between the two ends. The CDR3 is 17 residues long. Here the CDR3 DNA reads TGTGCCAGCAGTGAATGGGCCGGGCAGGGGCCGACCTACGAGCAGTACTTC. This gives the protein CASSEWAGQGPTYEQYF.

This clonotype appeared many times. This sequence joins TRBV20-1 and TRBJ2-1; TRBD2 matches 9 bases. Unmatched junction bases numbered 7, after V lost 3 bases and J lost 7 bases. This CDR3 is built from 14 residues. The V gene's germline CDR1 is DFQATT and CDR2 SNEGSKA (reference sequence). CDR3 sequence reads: CSASWAGGLNEQFF. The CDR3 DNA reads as TGCAGTGCTAGTTGGGCGGGAGGGCTTAATGAGCAGTTCTTC.

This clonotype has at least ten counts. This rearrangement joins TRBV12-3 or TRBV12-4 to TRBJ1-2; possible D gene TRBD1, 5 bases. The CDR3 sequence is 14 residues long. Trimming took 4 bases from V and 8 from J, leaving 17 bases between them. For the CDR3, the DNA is TGTGCCAGCAGTTGGGGGGGTACCTGGTGGGGCTACACCTTC. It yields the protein CASSWGGTWWGYTF.

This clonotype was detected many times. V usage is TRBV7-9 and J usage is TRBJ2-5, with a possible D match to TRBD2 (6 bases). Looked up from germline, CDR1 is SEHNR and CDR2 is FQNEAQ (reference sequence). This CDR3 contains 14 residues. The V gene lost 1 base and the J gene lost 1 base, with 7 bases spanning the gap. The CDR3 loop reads CASSLVAVQETQYF. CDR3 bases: TGTGCCAGCAGCTTAGTAGCGGTCCAAGAGACCCAGTACTTC. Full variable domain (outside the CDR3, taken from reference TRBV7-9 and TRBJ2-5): DTGVSQNPRHKITKRGQNVTFRCDPISEHNRLYWYRQTLGQGPEFLTYFQNEAQLEKSRLLSDRFSAERPKGSFSTLEIQRTEQGDSAMYLCASSLVAVQETQYFGPGTRLLVL.

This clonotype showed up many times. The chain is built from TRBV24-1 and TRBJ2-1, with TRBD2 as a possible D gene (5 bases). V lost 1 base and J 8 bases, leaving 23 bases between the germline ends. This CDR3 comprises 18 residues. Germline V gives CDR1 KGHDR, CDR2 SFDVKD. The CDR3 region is CATSDFGSGLKGYDEQFF. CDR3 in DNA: TGTGCCACCAGTGATTTCGGGTCGGGATTGAAAGGTTACGATGAGCAGTTCTTC.

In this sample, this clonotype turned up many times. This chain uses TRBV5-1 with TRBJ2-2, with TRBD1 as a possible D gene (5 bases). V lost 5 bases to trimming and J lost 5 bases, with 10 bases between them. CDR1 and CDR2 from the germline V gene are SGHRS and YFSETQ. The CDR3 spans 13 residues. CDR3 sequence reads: CASRKDITGELFF. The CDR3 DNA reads TGCGCCAGCAGAAAGGACATTACCGGGGAGCTGTTTTTT. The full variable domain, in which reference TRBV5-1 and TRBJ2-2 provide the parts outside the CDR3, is KAGVTQTPRYLIKTRGQQVTLSCSPISGHRSVSWYQQTPGQGLQFLFEYFSETQRNKGNFPGRFSGRQFSNSRSEMNVSTLELGDSALYLCASRKDITGELFFGEGSRLTVL.

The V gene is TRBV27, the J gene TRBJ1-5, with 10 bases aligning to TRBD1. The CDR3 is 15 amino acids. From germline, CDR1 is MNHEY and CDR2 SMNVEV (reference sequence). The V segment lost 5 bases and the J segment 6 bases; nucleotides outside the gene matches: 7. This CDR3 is CASSGGTGDSQPQHF. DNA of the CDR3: TGTGCCAGCAGTGGGGGGACAGGGGATTCTCAGCCCCAGCATTTT.

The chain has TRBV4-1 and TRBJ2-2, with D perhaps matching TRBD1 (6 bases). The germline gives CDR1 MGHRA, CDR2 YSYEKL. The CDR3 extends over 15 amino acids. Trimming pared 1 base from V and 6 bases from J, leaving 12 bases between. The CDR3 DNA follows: TGCGCCAGCAGCCAAGGTCGTGACAGGTCCGGGGAGCTGTTTTTT. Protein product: CASSQGRDRSGELFF.

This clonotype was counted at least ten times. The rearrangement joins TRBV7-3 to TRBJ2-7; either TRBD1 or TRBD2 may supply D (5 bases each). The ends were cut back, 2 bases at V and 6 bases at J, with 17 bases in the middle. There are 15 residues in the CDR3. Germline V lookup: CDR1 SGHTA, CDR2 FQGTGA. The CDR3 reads CASSLEVGPYSEQYF. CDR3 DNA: TGTGCCAGCAGCTTAGAGGTGGGACCCTACTCCGAGCAGTACTTC.

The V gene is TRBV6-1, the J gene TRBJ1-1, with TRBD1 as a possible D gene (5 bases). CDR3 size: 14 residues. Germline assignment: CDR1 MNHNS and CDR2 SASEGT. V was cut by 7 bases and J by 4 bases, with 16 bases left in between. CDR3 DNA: TGTGCCAGCAAGGATCGAAACGGGGGCACTGAAGCTTTCTTT. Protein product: CASKDRNGGTEAFF.

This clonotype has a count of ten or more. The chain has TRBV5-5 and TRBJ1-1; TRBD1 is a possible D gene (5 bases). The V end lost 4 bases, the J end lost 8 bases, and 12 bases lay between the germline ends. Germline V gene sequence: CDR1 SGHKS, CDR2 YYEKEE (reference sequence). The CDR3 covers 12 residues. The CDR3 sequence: CASSLREVEAFF. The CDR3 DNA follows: TGTGCCAGCAGCCTCAGGGAGGTAGAAGCTTTCTTT.

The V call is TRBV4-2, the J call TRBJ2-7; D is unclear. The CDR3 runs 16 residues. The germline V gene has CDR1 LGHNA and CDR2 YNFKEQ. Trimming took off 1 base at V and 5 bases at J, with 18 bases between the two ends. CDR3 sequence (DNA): TGTGCCAGCAGCCAAGTAGAAGTCTACACCAGGAACGAGCAGTACTTC. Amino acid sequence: CASSQVEVYTRNEQYF.

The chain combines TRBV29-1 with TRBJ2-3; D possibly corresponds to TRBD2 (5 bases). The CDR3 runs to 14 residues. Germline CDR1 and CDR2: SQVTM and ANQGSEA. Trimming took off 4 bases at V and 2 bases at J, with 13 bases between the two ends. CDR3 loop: CSVGGPGLTDTQYF. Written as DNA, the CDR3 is TGCAGCGTTGGAGGGCCCGGCCTCACAGATACGCAGTATTTT.

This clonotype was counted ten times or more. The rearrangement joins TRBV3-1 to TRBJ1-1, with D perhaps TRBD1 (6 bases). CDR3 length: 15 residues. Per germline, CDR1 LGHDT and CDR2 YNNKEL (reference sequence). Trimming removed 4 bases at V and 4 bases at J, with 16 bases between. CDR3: CASSRGTLDGTEAFF. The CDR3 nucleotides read TGTGCCAGCAGCCGGGGGACACTGGACGGCACTGAAGCTTTCTTT.